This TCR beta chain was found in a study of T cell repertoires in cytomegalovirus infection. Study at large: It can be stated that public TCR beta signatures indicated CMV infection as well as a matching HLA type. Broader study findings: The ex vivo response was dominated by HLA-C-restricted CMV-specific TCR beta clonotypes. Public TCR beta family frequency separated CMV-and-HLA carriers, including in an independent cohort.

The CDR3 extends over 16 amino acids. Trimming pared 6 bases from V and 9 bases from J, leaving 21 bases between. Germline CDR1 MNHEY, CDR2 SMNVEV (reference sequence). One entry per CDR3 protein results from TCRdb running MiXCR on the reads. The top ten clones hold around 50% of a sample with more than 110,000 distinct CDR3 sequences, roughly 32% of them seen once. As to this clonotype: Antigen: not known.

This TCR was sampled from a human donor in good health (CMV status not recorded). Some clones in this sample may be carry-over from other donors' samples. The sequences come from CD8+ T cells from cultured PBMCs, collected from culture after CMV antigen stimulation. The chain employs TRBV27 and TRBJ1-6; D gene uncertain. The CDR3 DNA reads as TGTGCCAGCAGGATTCAAGGGAACAGTGCGGCTTCACCCCTCCACTTT. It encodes CASRIQGNSAASPLHF.